This TCR beta chain is drawn from a study of OX40 agonist ivuxolimab in advanced cancers. Overall study context: Prior therapy, whether anti-PD-1, anti-PD-L1 or anti-CTLA-4, was allowed, and roughly 41% had some.

Findings and caveats of the study: The mean number of expanded clones was higher in CD8+ T cells than in CD4+. Clonal expansion was among the lowest in partial responders at 0.1-3.0 mg/kg, especially CD8+.

Trimming pared 1 base from V and 2 bases from J, leaving 6 bases between. This CDR3 region has 13 residues. The V gene's germline CDR1 is SGHVS and CDR2 FNYEAQ. Using immunoSEQ multiplex PCR, the repertoire was profiled, and TCRdb retains in-frame clones only, with some absent. The sample consists of about 49,000 clones, about four fifths of them appearing once. As for this clone: Its antigen remains unknown.

Samples of blood were obtained at baseline, on cycle 4 day 1, and on cycle 7 day 1. The source of this sequence is an adult with an advanced solid tumor such as melanoma, head and neck, liver or kidney cancer. The chain uses TRBV7-6 and TRBJ2-7; D unresolved. Source: CD4+ or CD8+ T cells sorted from blood, taken in a trial of the OX40 agonist ivuxolimab. CDR3 region: CASSLGETYEQYV. CDR3 sequence (DNA): TGTGCCAGCAGCTTAGGGGAAACCTACGAGCAGTACGTC.